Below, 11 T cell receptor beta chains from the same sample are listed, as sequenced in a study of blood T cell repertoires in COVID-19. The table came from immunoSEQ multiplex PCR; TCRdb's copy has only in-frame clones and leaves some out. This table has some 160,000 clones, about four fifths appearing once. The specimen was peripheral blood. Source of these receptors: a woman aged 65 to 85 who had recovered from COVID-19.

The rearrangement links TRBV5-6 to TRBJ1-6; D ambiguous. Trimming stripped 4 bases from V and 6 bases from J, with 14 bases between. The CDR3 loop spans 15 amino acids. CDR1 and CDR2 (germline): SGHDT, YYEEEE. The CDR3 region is CASSPPVSRNSPLHF. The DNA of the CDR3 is TGTGCCAGCAGCCCCCCAGTTTCTCGTAATTCACCCCTCCACTTT. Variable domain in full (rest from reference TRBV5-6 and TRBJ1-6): DAGVTQSPTHLIKTRGQQVTLRCSPKSGHDTVSWYQQALGQGPQFIFQYYEEEERQRGNFPDRFSGHQFPNYSSELNVNALLLGDSALYLCASSPPVSRNSPLHFGNGTRLTVT.

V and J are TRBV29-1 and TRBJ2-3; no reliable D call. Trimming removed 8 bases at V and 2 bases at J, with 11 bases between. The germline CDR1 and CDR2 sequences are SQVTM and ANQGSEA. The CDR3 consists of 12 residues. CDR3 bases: TGCAGCCACAGAGCAGCCACAGATACGCAGTATTTT. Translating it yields CSHRAATDTQYF.

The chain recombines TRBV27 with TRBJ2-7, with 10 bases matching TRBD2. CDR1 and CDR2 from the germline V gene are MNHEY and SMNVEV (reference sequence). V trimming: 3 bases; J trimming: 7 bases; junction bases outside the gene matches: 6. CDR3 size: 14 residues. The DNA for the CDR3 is TGTGCCAGCAGTTTCCTAGCGGGAGCCGGGGAGCAGTACTTC. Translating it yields CASSFLAGAGEQYF.

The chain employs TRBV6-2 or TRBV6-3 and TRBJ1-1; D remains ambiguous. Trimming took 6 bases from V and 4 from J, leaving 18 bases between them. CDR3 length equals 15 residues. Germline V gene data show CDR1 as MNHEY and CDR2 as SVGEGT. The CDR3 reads CASSSPGRGGTEAFF. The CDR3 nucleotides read TGTGCCAGCAGCTCCCCCGGACGGGGTGGCACTGAAGCTTTCTTT.

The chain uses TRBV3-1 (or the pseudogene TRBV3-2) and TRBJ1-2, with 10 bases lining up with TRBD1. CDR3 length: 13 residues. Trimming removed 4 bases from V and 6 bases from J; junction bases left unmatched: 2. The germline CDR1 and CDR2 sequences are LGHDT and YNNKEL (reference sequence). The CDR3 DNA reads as TGTGCCAGCAGCCGGGGACAGGGGCATGGCTACACCTTC. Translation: CASSRGQGHGYTF.

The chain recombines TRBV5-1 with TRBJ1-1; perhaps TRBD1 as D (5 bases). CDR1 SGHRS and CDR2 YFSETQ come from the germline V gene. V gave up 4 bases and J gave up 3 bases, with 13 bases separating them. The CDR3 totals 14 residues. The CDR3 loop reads CASSLIPGDTEAFF. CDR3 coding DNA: TGCGCCAGCAGCCTCATTCCGGGGGACACTGAAGCTTTCTTT.

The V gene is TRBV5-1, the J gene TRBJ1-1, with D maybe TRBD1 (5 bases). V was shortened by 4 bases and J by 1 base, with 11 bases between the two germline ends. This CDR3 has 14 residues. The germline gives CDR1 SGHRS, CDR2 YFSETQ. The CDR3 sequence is CASSPGGENTEAFF. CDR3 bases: TGCGCCAGCAGCCCGGGGGGAGAGAACACTGAAGCTTTCTTT.

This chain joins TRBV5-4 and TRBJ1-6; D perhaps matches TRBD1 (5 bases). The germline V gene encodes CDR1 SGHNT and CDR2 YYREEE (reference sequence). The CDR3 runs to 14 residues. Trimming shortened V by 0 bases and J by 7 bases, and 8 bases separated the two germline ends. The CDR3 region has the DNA TGTGCCAGCAGCTTGGGGGGCCTGAATTCACCCCTCCACTTT. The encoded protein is CASSLGGLNSPLHF.

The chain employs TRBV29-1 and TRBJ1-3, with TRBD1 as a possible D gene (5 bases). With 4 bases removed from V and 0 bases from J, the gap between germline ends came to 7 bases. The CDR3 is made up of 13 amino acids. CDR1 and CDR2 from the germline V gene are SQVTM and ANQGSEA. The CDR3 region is CSVGGHSGNTIYF. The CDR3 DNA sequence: TGCAGCGTTGGGGGCCACTCTGGAAACACCATATATTTT.

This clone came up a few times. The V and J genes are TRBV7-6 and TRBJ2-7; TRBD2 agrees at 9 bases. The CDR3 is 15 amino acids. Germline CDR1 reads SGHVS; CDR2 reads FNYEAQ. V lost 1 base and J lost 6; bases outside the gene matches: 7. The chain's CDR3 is CASSLGASGNSEQYF. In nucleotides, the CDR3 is TGTGCCAGCAGCTTAGGGGCTAGCGGGAATAGCGAGCAGTACTTC.

The chain's CDR3 is CASSSGIQPQHF. For the CDR3, the DNA is TGTGCCAGCAGCTCAGGGATTCAGCCCCAGCATTTT. J is TRBJ1-5 and V is TRBV7-9, with a possible D match to TRBD1 (5 bases). CDR3 size: 12 residues. Germline CDR1 SEHNR, CDR2 FQNEAQ (reference sequence). Deletions cut 4 bases from V and 6 bases from J, with 7 bases between.